The subject of this entry is one T cell receptor beta chain. Germline V gene sequence: CDR1 MNHEY, CDR2 SVGAGI. This CDR3 is built from 13 residues. V dropped 10 bases and J dropped 5; count of bases not matched to a gene: 10. This table comes from immunoSEQ multiplex PCR, and its TCRdb copy is limited to in-frame clones, with some not included. The profile shows about 50,000 clones, about 87% of them singletons. These data belong to a study of blood T cell repertoires in COVID-19. Study-wide context: Nucleic acid was either cDNA or gDNA, and it came from T cells, B-cell-depleted T cells, or PBMCs.

Sequenced sample: peripheral blood. This clonotype was obtained from a human donor with active COVID-19. The donor label of this sample is uncertain. The chain is built from TRBV6-5 and TRBJ1-2; TRBD1 matches 7 bases. CDR3 DNA sequence: TGTGCCATTCCACAGGGGACGCTTTATGGCTACACCTTC. This encodes CAIPQGTLYGYTF.